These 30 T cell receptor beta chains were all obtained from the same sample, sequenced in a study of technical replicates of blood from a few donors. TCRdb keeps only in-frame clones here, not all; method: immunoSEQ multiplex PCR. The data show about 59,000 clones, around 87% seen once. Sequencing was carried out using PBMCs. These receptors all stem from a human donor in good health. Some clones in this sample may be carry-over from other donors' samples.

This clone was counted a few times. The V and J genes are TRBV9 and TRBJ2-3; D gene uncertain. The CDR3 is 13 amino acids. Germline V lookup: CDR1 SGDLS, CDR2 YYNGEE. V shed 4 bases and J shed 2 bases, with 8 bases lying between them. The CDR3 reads CASSPSPTDTQYF. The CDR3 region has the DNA TGTGCCAGCAGCCCAAGCCCCACAGATACGCAGTATTTT.

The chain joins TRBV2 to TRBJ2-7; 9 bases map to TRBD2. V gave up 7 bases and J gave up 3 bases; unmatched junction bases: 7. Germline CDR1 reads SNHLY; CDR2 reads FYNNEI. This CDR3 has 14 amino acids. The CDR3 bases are TGTGCCAGCATGGCACGGACTAGCGTCTACGAGCAGTACTTC. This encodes CASMARTSVYEQYF. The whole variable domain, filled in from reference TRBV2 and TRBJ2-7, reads EPEVTQTPSHQVTQMGQEVILRCVPISNHLYFYWYRQILGQKVEFLVSFYNNEISEKSEIFDDQFSVERPDGSNFTLKIRSTKLEDSAMYFCASMARTSVYEQYFGPGTRLTVT.

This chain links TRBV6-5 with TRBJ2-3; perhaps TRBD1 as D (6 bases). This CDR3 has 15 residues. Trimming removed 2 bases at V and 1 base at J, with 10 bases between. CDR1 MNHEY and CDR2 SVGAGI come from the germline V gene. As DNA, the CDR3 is TGTGCCAGCAGTTACACCCGACAGGGCACAGATACGCAGTATTTT. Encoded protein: CASSYTRQGTDTQYF.

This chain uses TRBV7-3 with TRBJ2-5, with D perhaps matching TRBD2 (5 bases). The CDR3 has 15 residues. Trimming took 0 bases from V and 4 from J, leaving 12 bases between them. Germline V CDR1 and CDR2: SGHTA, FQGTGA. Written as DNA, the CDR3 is TGTGCCAGCAGCTTAACCCCAGTTGGGAGAGAGACCCAGTACTTC. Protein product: CASSLTPVGRETQYF.

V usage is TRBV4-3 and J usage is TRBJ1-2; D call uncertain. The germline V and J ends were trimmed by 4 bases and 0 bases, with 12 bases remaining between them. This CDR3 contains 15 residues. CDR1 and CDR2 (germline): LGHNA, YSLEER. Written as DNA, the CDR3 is TGCGCCAGCAGCCCGTCCCAGTTCTCTAACTATGGCTACACCTTC. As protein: CASSPSQFSNYGYTF.

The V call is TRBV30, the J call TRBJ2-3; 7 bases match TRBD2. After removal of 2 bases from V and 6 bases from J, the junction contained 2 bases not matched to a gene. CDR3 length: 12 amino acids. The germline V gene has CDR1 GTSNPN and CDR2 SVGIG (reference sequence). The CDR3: CAWSISGDTQYF. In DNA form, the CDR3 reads TGTGCCTGGAGTATTAGCGGGGATACGCAGTATTTT.

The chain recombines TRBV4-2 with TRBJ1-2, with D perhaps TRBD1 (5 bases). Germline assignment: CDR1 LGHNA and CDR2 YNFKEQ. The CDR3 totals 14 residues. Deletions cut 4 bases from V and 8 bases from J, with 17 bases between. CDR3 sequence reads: CASSPTGTHTGYTF. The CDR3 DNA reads TGTGCCAGCAGCCCGACCGGGACTCACACCGGCTACACCTTC.

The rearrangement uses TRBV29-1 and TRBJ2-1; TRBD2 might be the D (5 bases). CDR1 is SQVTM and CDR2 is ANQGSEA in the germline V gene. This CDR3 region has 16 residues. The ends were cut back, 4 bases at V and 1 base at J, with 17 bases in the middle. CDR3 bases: TGCAGCGTTGTGCACTGGGCGGGTCGGTCCTACAATGAGCAGTTCTTC. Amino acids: CSVVHWAGRSYNEQFF.

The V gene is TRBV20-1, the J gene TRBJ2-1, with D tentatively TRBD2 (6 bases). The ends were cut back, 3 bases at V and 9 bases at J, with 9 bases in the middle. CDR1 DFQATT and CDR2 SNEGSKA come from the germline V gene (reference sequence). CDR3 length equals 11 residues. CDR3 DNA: TGCAGTGCTAGCGGGAGTTTTGAGCAGTTCTTC. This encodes CSASGSFEQFF.

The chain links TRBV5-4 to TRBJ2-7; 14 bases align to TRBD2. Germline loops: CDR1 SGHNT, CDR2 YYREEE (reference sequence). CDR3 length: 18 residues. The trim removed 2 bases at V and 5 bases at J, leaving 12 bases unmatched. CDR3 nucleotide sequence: TGTGCCAGCAGCTTTGGGGGTCGAAAGGGACTAGCGGGAGACGAGCAGTACTTC. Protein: CASSFGGRKGLAGDEQYF.

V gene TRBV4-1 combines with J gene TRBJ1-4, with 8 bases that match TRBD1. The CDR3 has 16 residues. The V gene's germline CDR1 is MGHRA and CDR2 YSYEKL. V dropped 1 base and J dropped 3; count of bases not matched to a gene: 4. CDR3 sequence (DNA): TGCGCCAGCAGCCAAGGATTGGGACAGGCTAATGAAAAACTGTTTTTT. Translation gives CASSQGLGQANEKLFF.

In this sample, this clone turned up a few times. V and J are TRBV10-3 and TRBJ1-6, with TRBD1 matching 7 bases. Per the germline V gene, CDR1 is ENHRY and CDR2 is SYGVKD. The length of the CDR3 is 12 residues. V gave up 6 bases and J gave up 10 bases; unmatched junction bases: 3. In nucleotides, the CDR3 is TGTGCCATCAGGACAGGGAGATCACCCCTCCACTTT. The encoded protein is CAIRTGRSPLHF.

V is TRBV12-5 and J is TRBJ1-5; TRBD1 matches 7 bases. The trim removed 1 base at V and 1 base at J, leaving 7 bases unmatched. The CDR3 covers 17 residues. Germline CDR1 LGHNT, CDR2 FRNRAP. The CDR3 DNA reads TGTGCTAGTGGTTTGGGCAAGGGGGCTACGAGCAATCAGCCCCAGCATTTT. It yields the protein CASGLGKGATSNQPQHF.

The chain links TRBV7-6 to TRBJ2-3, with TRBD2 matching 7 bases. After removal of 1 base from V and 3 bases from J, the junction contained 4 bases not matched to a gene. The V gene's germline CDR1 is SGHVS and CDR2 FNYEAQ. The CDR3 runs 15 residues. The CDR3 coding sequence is TGTGCCAGCAGCTTAGAAAGGCGGGAGACAGATACGCAGTATTTT. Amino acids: CASSLERRETDTQYF.

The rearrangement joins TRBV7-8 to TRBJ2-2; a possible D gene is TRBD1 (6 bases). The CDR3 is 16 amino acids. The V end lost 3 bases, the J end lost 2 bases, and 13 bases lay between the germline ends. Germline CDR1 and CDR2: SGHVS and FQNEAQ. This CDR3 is CASSFPGTPNTGELFF. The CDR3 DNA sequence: TGTGCCAGCAGCTTCCCCGGGACACCTAACACCGGGGAGCTGTTTTTT.

CDR3 bases: TGTGCCAGCAGCTTAGTACGGGGTAAGCTCTACGAGCAGTACTTC. Protein product: CASSLVRGKLYEQYF. The rearrangement joins TRBV7-9 to TRBJ2-7; perhaps TRBD2 as D (5 bases). The CDR3 length is 15 residues. Deletions cut 1 base from V and 3 bases from J, with 13 bases between. Germline CDR1 is SEHNR and CDR2 is FQNEAQ (reference sequence).

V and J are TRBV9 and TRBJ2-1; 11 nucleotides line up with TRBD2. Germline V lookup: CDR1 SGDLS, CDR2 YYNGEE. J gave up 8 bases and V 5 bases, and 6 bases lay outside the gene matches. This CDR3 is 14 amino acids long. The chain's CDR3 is CASSRLAGKDEQFF. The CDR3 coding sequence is TGTGCCAGCAGTCGACTAGCGGGAAAAGATGAGCAGTTCTTC.

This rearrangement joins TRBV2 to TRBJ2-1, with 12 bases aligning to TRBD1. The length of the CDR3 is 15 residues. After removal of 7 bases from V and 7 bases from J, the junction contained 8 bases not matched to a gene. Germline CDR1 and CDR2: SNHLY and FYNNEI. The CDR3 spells CASIKGQGAGNEQFF. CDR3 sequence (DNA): TGTGCCAGCATAAAGGGACAGGGGGCCGGGAATGAGCAGTTCTTC. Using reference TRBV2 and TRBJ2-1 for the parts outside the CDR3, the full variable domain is EPEVTQTPSHQVTQMGQEVILRCVPISNHLYFYWYRQILGQKVEFLVSFYNNEISEKSEIFDDQFSVERPDGSNFTLKIRSTKLEDSAMYFCASIKGQGAGNEQFFGPGTRLTVL.

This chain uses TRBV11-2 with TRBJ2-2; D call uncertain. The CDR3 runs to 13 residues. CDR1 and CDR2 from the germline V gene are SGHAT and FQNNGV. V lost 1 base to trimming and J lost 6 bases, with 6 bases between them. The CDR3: CASSLVQAGELFF. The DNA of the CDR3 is TGTGCCAGCAGCTTAGTGCAGGCCGGGGAGCTGTTTTTT.

The chain's CDR3 is CASSATGNQPQHF. The CDR3 DNA sequence: TGTGCCAGTAGCGCAACAGGGAATCAGCCCCAGCATTTT. V is TRBV19 and J is TRBJ1-5, with TRBD1 as a possible D gene (6 bases). Germline V lookup: CDR1 LNHDA, CDR2 SQIVND (reference sequence). Trimming took off 6 bases at V and 4 bases at J, with 10 bases between the two ends. The CDR3 length is 13 residues.

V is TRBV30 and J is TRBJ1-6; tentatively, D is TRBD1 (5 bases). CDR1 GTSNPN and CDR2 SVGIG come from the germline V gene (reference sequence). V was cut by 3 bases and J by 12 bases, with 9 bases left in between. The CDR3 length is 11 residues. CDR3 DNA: TGTGCCTGGAGGGCGGGGGGACCCCTCCACTTT. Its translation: CAWRAGGPLHF.

The CDR3 here is CASSSRQGTGELFF. The CDR3 region has the DNA TGTGCCAGCAGCTCGAGGCAGGGCACCGGGGAGCTGTTTTTT. The chain carries TRBV7-2 and TRBJ2-2; D is possibly TRBD1 (5 bases). V dropped 4 bases and J dropped 4 bases, with 10 bases sitting between them. Germline assignment: CDR1 SGHTA and CDR2 FQGNSA. The CDR3 is 14 residues long.

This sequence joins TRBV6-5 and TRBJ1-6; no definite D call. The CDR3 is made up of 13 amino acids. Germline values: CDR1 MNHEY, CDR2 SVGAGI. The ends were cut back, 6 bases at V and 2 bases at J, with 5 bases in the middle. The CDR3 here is CASSRAYNSPLHF. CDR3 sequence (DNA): TGTGCCAGCAGCCGCGCCTATAATTCACCCCTCCACTTT.

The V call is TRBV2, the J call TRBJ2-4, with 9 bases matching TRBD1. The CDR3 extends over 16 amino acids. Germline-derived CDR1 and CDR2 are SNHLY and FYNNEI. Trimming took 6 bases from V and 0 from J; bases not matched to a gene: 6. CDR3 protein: CASRGQGTLAKNIQYF. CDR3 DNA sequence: TGTGCCAGCAGGGGACAGGGAACTCTAGCCAAAAACATTCAGTACTTC.

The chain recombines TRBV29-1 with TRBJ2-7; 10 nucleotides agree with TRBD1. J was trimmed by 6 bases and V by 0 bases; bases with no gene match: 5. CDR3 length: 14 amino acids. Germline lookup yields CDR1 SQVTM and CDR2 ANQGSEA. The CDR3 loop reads CSVEEGTGVAEQYF. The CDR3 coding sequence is TGCAGCGTTGAAGAAGGGACAGGGGTCGCCGAGCAGTACTTC.

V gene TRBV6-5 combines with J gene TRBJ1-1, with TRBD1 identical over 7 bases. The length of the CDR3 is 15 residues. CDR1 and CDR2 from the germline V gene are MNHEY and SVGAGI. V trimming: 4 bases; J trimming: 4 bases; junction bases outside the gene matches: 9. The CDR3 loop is CASSSRQGRFTEAFF. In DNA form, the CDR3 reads TGTGCCAGCAGTTCCCGACAGGGAAGATTCACTGAAGCTTTCTTT.

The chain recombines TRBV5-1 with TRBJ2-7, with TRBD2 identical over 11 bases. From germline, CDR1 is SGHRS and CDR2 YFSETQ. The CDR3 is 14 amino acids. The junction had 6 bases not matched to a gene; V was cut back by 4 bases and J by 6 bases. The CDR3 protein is CASSQLAGVGEQYF. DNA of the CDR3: TGCGCCAGCAGCCAACTAGCGGGAGTTGGCGAGCAGTACTTC.

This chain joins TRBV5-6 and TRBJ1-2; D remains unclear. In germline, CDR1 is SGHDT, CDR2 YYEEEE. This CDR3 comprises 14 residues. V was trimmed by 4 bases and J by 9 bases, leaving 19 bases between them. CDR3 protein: CASSPYDIYGSYTF. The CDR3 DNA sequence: TGTGCCAGCAGCCCATATGATATCTATGGTAGCTACACCTTC.

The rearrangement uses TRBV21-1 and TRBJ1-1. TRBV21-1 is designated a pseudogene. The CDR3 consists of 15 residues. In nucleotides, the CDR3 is TGTGCCAGCATACCTGGGGGGAACATGAACACTGAAGCTTTCTTT. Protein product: CASIPGGNMNTEAFF.

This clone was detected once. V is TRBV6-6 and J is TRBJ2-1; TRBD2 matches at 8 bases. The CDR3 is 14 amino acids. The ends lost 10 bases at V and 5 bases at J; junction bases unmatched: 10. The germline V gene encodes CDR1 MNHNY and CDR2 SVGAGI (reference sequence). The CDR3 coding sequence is TGTGCCACCGCAGTAGCGGGACCGAACAATGAGCAGTTCTTC. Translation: CATAVAGPNNEQFF.